Below are 2 T cell receptor beta chains sequenced from a single sample in a study of blood T cell repertoires in COVID-19. The protocol was immunoSEQ multiplex PCR, while the TCRdb copy is restricted to in-frame clones and leaves out a portion. The sample lists fewer than 250,000 clones, approximately 80% occurring once. The sequenced material came from peripheral blood. The receptors come from a woman between 50 and 59 years old with acute or convalescent COVID-19.

The CDR3 protein is CASSWGQGAGYGYTF. The CDR3 coding sequence is TGTGCCAGCAGTTGGGGGCAGGGGGCAGGGTATGGCTACACCTTC. This sequence joins TRBV6-5 and TRBJ1-2; TRBD1 matches 8 bases. V lost 4 bases to trimming and J lost 5 bases; unmatched junction nucleotides: 9. The CDR3 totals 15 residues. The V gene's germline CDR1 is MNHEY and CDR2 SVGAGI.

In its sample, this clone was seen once. J is TRBJ1-5 and V is TRBV28; tentative D call: TRBD1 (6 bases). V was shortened by 3 bases and J by 8 bases, with 17 bases between the two germline ends. This CDR3 spans 15 amino acids. Germline-derived CDR1 and CDR2 are MDHEN and SYDVKM. The CDR3 spells CASSLVQGRSEPQHF. DNA for the CDR3: TGTGCCAGCAGTTTGGTACAGGGCCGCTCTGAGCCCCAGCATTTT.